The 9 T cell receptor beta chains below were found in one sample sequenced in a study of CD8+CD57+ T cells in acquired aplastic anemia. TCR beta VDJ and CDR3 profiling used genomic DNA as template. MiXCR was run by TCRdb on the reads, yielding one entry per CDR3 protein. Of 150,000 to 200,000 distinct CDR3 sequences listed, roughly 64% were seen once; the top ten hold under 60%. The specimen was sorted CD4+, CD8+, or CD8+CD57+ T cells (not recorded which) from PBMCs. These receptors came from a human donor with severe aplastic anemia or a healthy control (not recorded which).

This clonotype occurred once. The V call is TRBV7-9, the J call TRBJ2-5; TRBD2 matches at 9 bases. CDR1 SEHNR and CDR2 FQNEAQ come from the germline V gene (reference sequence). CDR3 length: 18 amino acids. Trimming removed 5 bases from V and 3 bases from J; junction bases left unmatched: 16. The CDR3 nucleotides read TGTGCCAGCAGCCGGGATCGCGGGACTAGCACGACCAAAGAGACCCAGTACTTC. Translation: CASSRDRGTSTTKETQYF.

The genes are TRBV7-7 and TRBJ2-5; 7 bases are a match to TRBD1. This CDR3 contains 13 residues. Germline values: CDR1 SSHAT, CDR2 FNYEAQ (reference sequence). In DNA form, the CDR3 reads TGTGCTAACAGCCTGGACAGGACCGAGACCCAGTACTTC. Protein sequence: CANSLDRTETQYF. The variable domain in full, with the rest retrieved from reference TRBV7-7 and TRBJ2-5, is GAGVSQSPRYKVTKRGQDVTLRCDPISSHATLYWYQQALGQGPEFLTYFNYEAQPDKSGLPSDRFSAERPEGSISTLTIQRTEQRDSAMYRCANSLDRTETQYFGPGTRLLVL.

V is TRBV2 and J is TRBJ2-3, with D hard to call. V dropped 3 bases and J dropped 5 bases, with 12 bases sitting between them. Per the germline V gene, CDR1 is SNHLY and CDR2 is FYNNEI. This CDR3 spans 14 amino acids. CDR3 protein: CASSDSSLRDTQYF. DNA of the CDR3: TGTGCCAGCAGTGACAGCTCCCTGCGAGATACGCAGTATTTT.

This clonotype was counted many times. The gene calls are TRBV5-8 and TRBJ2-1; D is uncertain. Germline V CDR1 and CDR2: SGHTS, YDEGEE. This CDR3 has 15 residues. The V and J ends lost 2 bases and 8 bases respectively, with 17 bases between them. The CDR3 coding sequence is TGTGCCAGCAGCTTTTGGGCTACGCTTCACCATGAGCAGTTCTTC. Its translation is CASSFWATLHHEQFF.

The V gene is TRBV7-8, the J gene TRBJ2-7; TRBD2 aligns across 11 bases. The germline gives CDR1 SGHVS, CDR2 FQNEAQ. The ends lost 6 bases at V and 4 bases at J; junction bases unmatched: 8. This CDR3 is built from 15 residues. DNA of the CDR3: TGTGCCAGCAGTCCGACTAGCGGGGCGAGGTACGAGCAGTACTTC. Protein: CASSPTSGARYEQYF.

This clonotype was seen repeatedly, ten times or more. V and J are TRBV5-1 and TRBJ2-1, with D perhaps being TRBD1 or TRBD2 (6 bases each). This CDR3 spans 16 amino acids. Per germline, CDR1 SGHRS and CDR2 YFSETQ. Between the trimmed V and J ends, which lost 3 bases and 2 bases, there was a span of 15 bases. The CDR3 here is CASSYQQGGAYNEQFF. CDR3 in DNA: TGCGCCAGCAGCTACCAACAGGGAGGAGCCTACAATGAGCAGTTCTTC.

This clonotype was observed at least ten times. The gene calls are TRBV10-3 and TRBJ2-2, with a weak D call TRBD2 (5 bases). The CDR3 extends over 16 amino acids. Germline V lookup: CDR1 ENHRY, CDR2 SYGVKD. Trimming cost V 4 bases and J 0 bases, with 12 bases left between them. CDR3 DNA sequence: TGTGCCATCAGTGGAGCGGCTGTCGCGAACACCGGGGAGCTGTTTTTT. Residues: CAISGAAVANTGELFF.

The chain couples TRBV25-1 to TRBJ2-7, with 10 bases identical to TRBD2. V was clipped by 5 bases and J by 5 bases; unmatched bases: 9. The CDR3 contains 15 residues. Per germline, CDR1 MGHDK and CDR2 SYGVNS. The CDR3 reads CASSISGGWLNEQYF. The DNA of the CDR3 is TGTGCCAGCAGTATTAGCGGGGGGTGGCTTAACGAGCAGTACTTC.

The chain joins TRBV24-1 to TRBJ1-4; 7 bases match TRBD1. V shed 8 bases and J 0 bases; nucleotides not matched to a gene: 14. Germline-derived CDR1 and CDR2 are KGHDR and SFDVKD. This CDR3 has 18 residues. The CDR3 loop reads CATINEGAQRSTNEKLFF. The CDR3 coding sequence is TGTGCCACCATTAACGAGGGGGCCCAACGTTCAACTAATGAAAAACTGTTTTTT.